This T cell receptor (beta chain) stems from a study of shared clonotypes between healthy human individuals. About the study: Each donor's CD8 memory used one plate, CD8 naive two, each CD4 subset three.

To note about this clone: The antigen remains unidentified.

Overall study results and limits: The rarefaction results pointed to incomplete sorted-subset sequencing despite large depth.

The repertoire was sequenced with immunoSEQ multiplex PCR; TCRdb's copy has only in-frame clones and lacks some. The sample yields some 500,000 clones, 90% to 96% seen once. Trimming took off 1 base at V and 2 bases at J, with 12 bases between the two ends. From germline, CDR1 is SGHDN and CDR2 FVKESK. CDR3 size: 15 residues. From CD4+ cells came CD45RA+ naive and CD45RA-negative memory subsets. The specimen sequenced was naive CD4+ T cells sorted from blood. Subset reported: CD45RA+ positively selected. The receptor was isolated from a woman in her thirties in good health. The chain is built from TRBV14 and TRBJ2-7, with TRBD2 as a possible D gene (6 bases). The CDR3 loop reads CASSQGRLAPYEQYF. The CDR3 nucleotides read TGTGCCAGCAGCCAAGGGCGGCTAGCGCCCTACGAGCAGTACTTC.